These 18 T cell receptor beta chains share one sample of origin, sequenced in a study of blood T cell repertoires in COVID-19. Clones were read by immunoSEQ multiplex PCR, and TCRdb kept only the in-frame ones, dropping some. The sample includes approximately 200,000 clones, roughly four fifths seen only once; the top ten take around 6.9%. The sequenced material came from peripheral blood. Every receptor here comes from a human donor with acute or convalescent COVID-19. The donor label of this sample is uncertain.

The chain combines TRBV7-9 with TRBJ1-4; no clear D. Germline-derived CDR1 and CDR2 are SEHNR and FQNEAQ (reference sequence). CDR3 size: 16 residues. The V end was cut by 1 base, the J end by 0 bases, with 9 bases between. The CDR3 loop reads CASSLGGLATNEKLFF. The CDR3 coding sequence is TGTGCCAGCAGCTTAGGAGGCCTAGCAACTAATGAAAAACTGTTTTTT. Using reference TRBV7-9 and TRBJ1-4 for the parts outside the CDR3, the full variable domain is DTGVSQNPRHKITKRGQNVTFRCDPISEHNRLYWYRQTLGQGPEFLTYFQNEAQLEKSRLLSDRFSAERPKGSFSTLEIQRTEQGDSAMYLCASSLGGLATNEKLFFGSGTQLSVL.

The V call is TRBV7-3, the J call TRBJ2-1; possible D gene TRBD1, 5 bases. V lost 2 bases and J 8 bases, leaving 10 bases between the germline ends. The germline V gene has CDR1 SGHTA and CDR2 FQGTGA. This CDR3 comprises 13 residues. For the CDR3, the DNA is TGTGCCAGCAGCTTATTGCAGGGTGATGAGCAGTTCTTC. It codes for CASSLLQGDEQFF.

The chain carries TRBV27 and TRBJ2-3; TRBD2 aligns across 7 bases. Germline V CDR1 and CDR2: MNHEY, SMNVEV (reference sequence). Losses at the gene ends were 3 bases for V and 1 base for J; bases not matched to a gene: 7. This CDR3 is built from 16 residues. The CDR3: CASSFGAGFGTDTQYF. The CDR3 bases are TGTGCCAGCAGTTTCGGAGCGGGGTTTGGCACAGATACGCAGTATTTT.

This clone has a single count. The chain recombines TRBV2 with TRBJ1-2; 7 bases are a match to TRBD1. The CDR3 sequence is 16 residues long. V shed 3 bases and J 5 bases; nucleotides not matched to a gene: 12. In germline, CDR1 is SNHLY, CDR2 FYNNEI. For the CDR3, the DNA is TGTGCCAGCAGTGAGCGACAGGGTCCGTTCTTATATGGCTACACCTTC. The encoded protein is CASSERQGPFLYGYTF. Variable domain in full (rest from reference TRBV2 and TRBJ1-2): EPEVTQTPSHQVTQMGQEVILRCVPISNHLYFYWYRQILGQKVEFLVSFYNNEISEKSEIFDDQFSVERPDGSNFTLKIRSTKLEDSAMYFCASSERQGPFLYGYTFGSGTRLTVV.

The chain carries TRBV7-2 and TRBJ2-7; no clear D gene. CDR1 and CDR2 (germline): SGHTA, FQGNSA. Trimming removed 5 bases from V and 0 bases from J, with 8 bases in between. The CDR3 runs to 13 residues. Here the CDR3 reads CASSRGGSYEQYF. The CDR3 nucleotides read TGTGCCAGCAGCCGTGGCGGCTCCTACGAGCAGTACTTC.

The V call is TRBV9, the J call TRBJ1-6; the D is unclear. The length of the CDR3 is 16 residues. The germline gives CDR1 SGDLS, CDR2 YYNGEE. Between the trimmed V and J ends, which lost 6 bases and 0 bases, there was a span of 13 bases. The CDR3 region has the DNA TGTGCCAGCACCCGAGGAAGCAGCTCCTATAATTCACCCCTCCACTTT. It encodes CASTRGSSSYNSPLHF.

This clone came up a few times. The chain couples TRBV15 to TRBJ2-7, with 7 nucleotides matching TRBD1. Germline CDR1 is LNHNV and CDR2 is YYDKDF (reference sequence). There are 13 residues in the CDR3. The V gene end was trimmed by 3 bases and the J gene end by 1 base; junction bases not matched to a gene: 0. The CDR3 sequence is CATSRDRSYEQYF. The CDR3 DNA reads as TGTGCCACCAGCAGGGACAGGTCCTACGAGCAGTACTTC. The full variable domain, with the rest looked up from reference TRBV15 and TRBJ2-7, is DAMVIQNPRYQVTQFGKPVTLSCSQTLNHNVMYWYQQKSSQAPKLLFHYYDKDFNNEADTPDNFQSRRPNTSFCFLDIRSPGLGDTAMYLCATSRDRSYEQYFGPGTRLTVT.

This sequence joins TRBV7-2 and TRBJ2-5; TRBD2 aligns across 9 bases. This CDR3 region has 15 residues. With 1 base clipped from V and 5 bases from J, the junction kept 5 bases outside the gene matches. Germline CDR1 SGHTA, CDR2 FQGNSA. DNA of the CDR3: TGTGCCAGCAGCTTAGTCGCGGGAGGGGTGGAGACCCAGTACTTC. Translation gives CASSLVAGGVETQYF.

In nucleotides, the CDR3 is TGCGCCAGCAAGCCTACCGGTGATTCCTACGAGCAGTACTTC. Its translation is CASKPTGDSYEQYF. The chain couples TRBV5-1 to TRBJ2-7; D ambiguous. Germline lookup yields CDR1 SGHRS and CDR2 YFSETQ. This CDR3 region has 14 residues. The V end lost 6 bases, the J end lost 1 base, and 14 bases lay between the germline ends. Combining the CDR3 with reference TRBV5-1 and TRBJ2-7 gives the whole variable domain KAGVTQTPRYLIKTRGQQVTLSCSPISGHRSVSWYQQTPGQGLQFLFEYFSETQRNKGNFPGRFSGRQFSNSRSEMNVSTLELGDSALYLCASKPTGDSYEQYFGPGTRLTVT.

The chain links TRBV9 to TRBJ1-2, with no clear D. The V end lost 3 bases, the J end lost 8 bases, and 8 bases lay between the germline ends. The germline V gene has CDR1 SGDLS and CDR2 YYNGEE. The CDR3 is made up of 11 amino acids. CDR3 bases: TGTGCCAGCAGCGGAAGGGAGGGCTACACCTTC. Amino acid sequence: CASSGREGYTF.

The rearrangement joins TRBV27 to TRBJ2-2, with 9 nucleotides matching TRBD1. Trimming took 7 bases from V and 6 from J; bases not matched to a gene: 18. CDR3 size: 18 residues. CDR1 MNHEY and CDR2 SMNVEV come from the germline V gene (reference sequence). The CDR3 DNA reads TGTGCCAGCACCCGACGGACAGGGGCGAACACGTATGCCGGGGAGCTGTTTTTT. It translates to CASTRRTGANTYAGELFF.

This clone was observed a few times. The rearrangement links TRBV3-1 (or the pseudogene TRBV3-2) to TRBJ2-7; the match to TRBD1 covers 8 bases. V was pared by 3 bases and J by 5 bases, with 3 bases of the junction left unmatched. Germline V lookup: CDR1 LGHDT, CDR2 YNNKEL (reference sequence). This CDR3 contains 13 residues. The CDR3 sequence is CASSHPGGNEQYF. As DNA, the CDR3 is TGTGCCAGCAGCCACCCAGGGGGCAACGAGCAGTACTTC.

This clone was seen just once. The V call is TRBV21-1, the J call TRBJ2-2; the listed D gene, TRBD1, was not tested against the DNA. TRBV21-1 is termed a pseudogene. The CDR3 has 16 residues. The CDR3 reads CASFISLGRHTGELFF. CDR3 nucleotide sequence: TGTGCCAGCTTCATCTCTCTCGGCCGACATACCGGGGAGCTGTTTTTT.

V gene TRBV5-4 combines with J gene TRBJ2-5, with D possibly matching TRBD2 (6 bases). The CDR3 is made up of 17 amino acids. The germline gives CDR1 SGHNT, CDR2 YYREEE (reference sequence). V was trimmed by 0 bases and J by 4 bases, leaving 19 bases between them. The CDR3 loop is CASSLAEGAGRRETQYF. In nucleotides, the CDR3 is TGTGCCAGCAGCTTGGCGGAAGGGGCGGGGCGTCGAGAGACCCAGTACTTC.

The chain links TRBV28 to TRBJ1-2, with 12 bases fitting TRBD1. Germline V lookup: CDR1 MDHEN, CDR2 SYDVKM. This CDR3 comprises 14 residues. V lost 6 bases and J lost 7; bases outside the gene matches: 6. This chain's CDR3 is CASRGTGGAGGYTF. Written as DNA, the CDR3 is TGTGCCAGCAGGGGGACAGGGGGCGCCGGTGGCTACACCTTC.

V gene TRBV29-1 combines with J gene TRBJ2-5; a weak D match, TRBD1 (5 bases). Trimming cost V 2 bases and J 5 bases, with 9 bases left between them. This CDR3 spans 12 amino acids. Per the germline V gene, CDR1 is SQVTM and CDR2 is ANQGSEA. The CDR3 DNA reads TGCAGCGTTGAACCAGGGCTGGAGACCCAGTACTTC. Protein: CSVEPGLETQYF.

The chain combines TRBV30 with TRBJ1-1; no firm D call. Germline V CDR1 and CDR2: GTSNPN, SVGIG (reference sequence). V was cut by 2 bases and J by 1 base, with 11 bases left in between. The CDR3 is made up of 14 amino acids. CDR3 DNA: TGTGCCTGGAGTTTCTCACGGGGGAACACTGAAGCTTTCTTT. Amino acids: CAWSFSRGNTEAFF.

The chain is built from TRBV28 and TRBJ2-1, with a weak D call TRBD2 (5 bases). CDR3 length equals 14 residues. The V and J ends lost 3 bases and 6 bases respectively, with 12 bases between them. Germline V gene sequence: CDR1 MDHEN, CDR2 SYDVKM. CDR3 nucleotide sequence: TGTGCCAGCAGTTTCGTACTAGTGGGCAATGAGCAGTTCTTC. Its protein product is CASSFVLVGNEQFF.